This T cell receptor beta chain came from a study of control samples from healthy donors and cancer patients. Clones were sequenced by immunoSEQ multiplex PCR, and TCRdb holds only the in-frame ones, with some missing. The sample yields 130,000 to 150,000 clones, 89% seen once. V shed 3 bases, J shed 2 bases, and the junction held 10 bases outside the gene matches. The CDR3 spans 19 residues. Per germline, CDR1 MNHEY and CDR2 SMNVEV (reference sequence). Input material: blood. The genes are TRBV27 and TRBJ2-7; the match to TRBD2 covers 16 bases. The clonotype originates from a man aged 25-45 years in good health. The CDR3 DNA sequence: TGTGCCAGCAGTTTCCGTTTTAAGGGACTAGCGGGAGGGACCTACGAGCAGTACTTC. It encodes CASSFRFKGLAGGTYEQYF.